This T cell receptor (beta chain) was found in a study of T cells in tuberculosis. The method was immunoSEQ multiplex PCR; TCRdb's version includes in-frame clones alone and lacks a portion of them. The sample has around 29,000 clones; more than 85% are singletons. The V and J ends lost 7 bases and 0 bases respectively, with 13 bases between them. The germline CDR1 and CDR2 sequences are LNHDA and SQIVND (reference sequence). This CDR3 comprises 15 residues. This TCR came from a donor under 30 with latent tuberculosis or without tuberculosis infection. V gene TRBV19 combines with J gene TRBJ1-3; weak D call: TRBD1 (6 bases). Source material: PBMCs. The CDR3 loop reads CASTRGGSSGNTIYF. Written as DNA, the CDR3 is TGTGCCAGTACGAGAGGGGGAAGCTCTGGAAACACCATATATTTT.